Each of the 6 T cell receptor beta chains below was sequenced from the same sample in a study of cytomegalovirus exposure and HLA in healthy donors. With 60 Vbeta and 13 Jbeta primers, the PCR was carried out. Clones were read by immunoSEQ multiplex PCR, and TCRdb kept only the in-frame ones, dropping some. The top ten hold about 4.3% of the sample, which has 100,000 to 150,000 clones, approximately 73% seen once. The sequencing sample was made of PBMCs. These receptors were taken from a man aged 55 to 70 in good health and CMV-seropositive.

V gene TRBV27 combines with J gene TRBJ2-1; D is uncertain. Germline CDR1 and CDR2: MNHEY and SMNVEV (reference sequence). The germline V and J ends were trimmed by 6 bases and 1 base, with 19 bases remaining between them. CDR3 length: 17 amino acids. DNA for the CDR3: TGTGCCAGCAGCCAAAGAGGATTAGTAATGTCCTACAATGAGCAGTTCTTC. Its protein product is CASSQRGLVMSYNEQFF.

CDR3 nucleotides: TGCAGCGTCTGGTTGAGGGACAAGGGGTCAGATACGCAGTATTTT. This sequence encodes CSVWLRDKGSDTQYF. V is TRBV29-1 and J is TRBJ2-3; D is possibly TRBD1 (6 bases). The CDR3 loop spans 15 amino acids. Trimming removed 6 bases from V and 4 bases from J, with 20 bases in between. Germline-derived CDR1 and CDR2 are SQVTM and ANQGSEA.

This chain connects TRBV2 to TRBJ1-3, with D possibly TRBD1 on 5 matching bases. Germline V gene data show CDR1 as SNHLY and CDR2 as FYNNEI. The CDR3 consists of 17 residues. The V end was cut by 7 bases, the J end by 3 bases, with 22 bases between. The CDR3 DNA sequence: TGTGCCAGCAAGGGTGGGGCAGGCCTTGAAAGTGGAAACACCATATATTTT. Its translation: CASKGGAGLESGNTIYF. Filled out from reference TRBV2 and TRBJ1-3, the complete variable domain reads EPEVTQTPSHQVTQMGQEVILRCVPISNHLYFYWYRQILGQKVEFLVSFYNNEISEKSEIFDDQFSVERPDGSNFTLKIRSTKLEDSAMYFCASKGGAGLESGNTIYFGEGSWLTVV.

This chain joins TRBV7-3 and TRBJ2-7; D is possibly TRBD2 (7 bases). This CDR3 is built from 15 residues. The germline CDR1 and CDR2 sequences are SGHTA and FQGTGA. Trimming pared 5 bases from V and 4 bases from J, leaving 18 bases between. CDR3 DNA sequence: TGTGCCAGCAGCCTTAATGGGGGAGGGGGATACGAGCAGTACTTC. Encoded protein: CASSLNGGGGYEQYF.

The chain couples TRBV30 to TRBJ1-6, with D unresolved. Trimming took 5 bases from V and 10 from J, leaving 12 bases between them. This CDR3 is built from 12 residues. The V gene's germline CDR1 is GTSNPN and CDR2 SVGIG (reference sequence). CDR3: CAWETGWSPLHF. The CDR3 DNA reads TGTGCCTGGGAAACGGGATGGTCACCCCTCCACTTT.

The gene calls are TRBV6-5 and TRBJ2-5, with 8 bases fitting TRBD2. J gave up 4 bases and V 5 bases, and 6 bases lay outside the gene matches. The CDR3 has 14 amino acids. CDR1 and CDR2 (germline): MNHEY, SVGAGI. CDR3 sequence (DNA): TGTGCCAGCAGTACGCTAGCGGGTGGAGAGACCCAGTACTTC. It encodes CASSTLAGGETQYF.